This T cell receptor beta chain stems from a study of CD8 T cells in ankylosing spondylitis. Per germline, CDR1 SQVTM and CDR2 ANQGSEA. V lost 8 bases, J lost 6 bases, and 8 bases stayed unmatched. The CDR3 length is 14 residues. Notes on the study in general: Made up of roughly 8 highly homologous variants, a TCR beta motif appeared characteristic of ankylosing spondylitis blood.

This clonotype was seen more than once but under ten times. The antigen remains undetermined. MiXCR was run by TCRdb on the 5' RACE reads, yielding one entry per CDR3 protein. The sample carries roughly 450,000 distinct CDR3 sequences, 25% to 30% recorded once. This TCR was recovered from a male donor with ankylosing spondylitis. Material: blood, either unsorted or a sorted T cell fraction (not recorded which). The chain is built from TRBV29-1 and TRBJ2-1, with TRBD2 matching 12 bases. CDR3 sequence: CSTVTSGSVNEQFF. The CDR3 DNA reads as TGCAGCACCGTGACTAGCGGGAGCGTCAATGAGCAGTTCTTC.